This TCR beta chain stems from a study of cytomegalovirus exposure and HLA in healthy donors. J was trimmed by 3 bases and V by 3 bases; bases with no gene match: 6. This CDR3 spans 15 amino acids. Per the germline V gene, CDR1 is SGHTS and CDR2 is YDEGEE. The assay was immunoSEQ multiplex PCR, and TCRdb's table has in-frame clones only and misses some. The sample contains around 130,000 clones, roughly 91% of which appear only once. Sequencing was carried out using PBMCs. V is TRBV5-8 and J is TRBJ2-1; 7 positions match TRBD1. The clonotype comes from a man younger than 45 in good health and CMV-seronegative. CDR3 bases: TGTGCCAGCAGCTCCGCCGGGACAGACTACAATGAGCAGTTCTTC. Residues: CASSSAGTDYNEQFF.